This TCR beta chain was documented in a study of T-cell memory formation after mild COVID-19. Each CDR3 protein gets one entry after TCRdb re-called the 5' RACE reads with MiXCR. The sample holds some 490,000 distinct CDR3 sequences, roughly 18% seen once. As to this clonotype: The antigen is not known.

Study findings and constraints: The SARS-CoV-2 specificity of second-wave clones reaching peak at day 37 remained unverified. Mainly CM and EM harbored the contracting CD4+ clones; mainly EMRA harbored the CD8+ ones.

Germline lookup yields CDR1 SGHVS and CDR2 FQNEAQ. Trimming took 8 bases from V and 2 from J; bases not matched to a gene: 5. There are 13 residues in the CDR3. Sequencing used PBMCs or a T cell subset sorted from them (not recorded which). This chain connects TRBV7-8 to TRBJ2-7, with TRBD1 matching over 8 bases. The sequence was obtained from an adult woman who had mild COVID-19 (a few samples of this study predate the infection). Cell type and time point are not known. DNA for the CDR3: TGTGCCAGCGGACAGGGAGATGCCTACGAGCAGTACTTC. Translation gives CASGQGDAYEQYF.